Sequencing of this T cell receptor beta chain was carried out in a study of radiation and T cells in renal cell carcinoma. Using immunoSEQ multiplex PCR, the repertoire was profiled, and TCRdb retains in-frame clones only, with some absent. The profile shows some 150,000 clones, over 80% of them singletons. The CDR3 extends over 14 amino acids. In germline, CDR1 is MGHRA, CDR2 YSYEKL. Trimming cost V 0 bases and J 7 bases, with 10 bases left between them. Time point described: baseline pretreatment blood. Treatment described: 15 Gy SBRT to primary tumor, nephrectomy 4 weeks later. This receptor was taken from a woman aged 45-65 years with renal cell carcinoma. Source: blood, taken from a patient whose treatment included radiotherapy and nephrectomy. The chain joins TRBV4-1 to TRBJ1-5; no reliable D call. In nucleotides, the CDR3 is TGCGCCAGCAGCCAAGATTATGCAGTGCAGCCCCAGCATTTT. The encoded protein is CASSQDYAVQPQHF.